Listed below are T cell receptor beta chains from one sample, sequenced in a study of PD-1 blockade in mismatch repair-deficient tumors. Clones were sequenced by immunoSEQ multiplex PCR, and TCRdb holds only the in-frame ones, with some missing. The sample includes tens of thousands of clones, around 73% of them seen just once. The source was peripheral blood, collected 2 weeks after starting pembrolizumab. The receptor set was obtained from an adult with mismatch repair-deficient cancer. CDR3s include the opening cysteine and the closing phenylalanine or tryptophan. Fields, in order: D gene, J gene, clone size, V gene, CDR3 protein, CDR3 DNA. A D gene is named only where the DNA matches it firmly. A clone size is listed for some rows: how often the clone was seen (once, few, many), or a class if it is expanded.

>NA|TRBJ2-2|NA|TRBV29-1
CSGQNRATGELFF
TGCAGTGGCCAAAACAGGGCTACCGGGGAGCTGTTTTTT
>TRBD1|TRBJ2-1|few|TRBV18
CASSRDRVEQFF
TGTGCCAGCTCACGCGACAGGGTTGAGCAGTTCTTC
>TRBD2|TRBJ2-7|few|TRBV10-2
CASSPSSGRSHEQYF
TGCGCCAGCAGTCCTTCTAGCGGGAGGAGCCACGAGCAGTACTTC
>NA|TRBJ2-1|once|TRBV21-1
CASSPRQEPTGNEQFF
TGTGCCAGCAGCCCTCGACAGGAGCCGACGGGGAATGAGCAGTTCTTC
>TRBD2|TRBJ2-7|once|TRBV4-3
CASSQLAGGYYEQYF
TGCGCCAGCAGCCAACTAGCGGGAGGGTACTACGAGCAGTACTTC
>TRBD1|TRBJ1-3|NA|TRBV28
CTTGAGNTIYF
TGCACGACAGGGGCCGGAAACACCATATATTTT
>NA|TRBJ2-1|once|TRBV21-1
CATGSRSDEQFF
TGTGCCACGGGATCTAGATCCGATGAGCAGTTCTTC
>NA|TRBJ1-1|NA|TRBV25-1
CASSTHSIPEAFF
TGTGCCAGCAGTACCCATTCCATCCCTGAAGCTTTCTTT
>NA|TRBJ1-1|once|TRBV9
CASSVVLNTEAFF
TGTGCCAGCAGCGTTGTTTTGAACACTGAAGCTTTCTTT
>TRBD2|TRBJ2-1|NA|TRBV10-1
CASSETSGMYNEQFF
TGCGCCAGCAGTGAGACTAGCGGGATGTACAATGAGCAGTTCTTC
>NA|TRBJ2-1|NA|TRBV6-1
CASTPVSYNEQFF
TGTGCCAGTACACCCGTCTCCTACAATGAGCAGTTCTTC
>NA|TRBJ1-1|NA|TRBV7-3
CASSSQGATTEAFF
TGTGCCAGCAGCTCACAGGGTGCTACCACTGAAGCTTTCTTT
>NA|TRBJ2-1|few|TRBV5-5
CASSLFRYNEQFF
TGTGCCAGCAGCTTGTTCAGATACAATGAGCAGTTCTTC
>TRBD1|TRBJ2-2|NA|TRBV10-3
CAISESAGGTGELFF
TGTGCCATCAGTGAGTCGGCAGGGGGCACCGGGGAGCTGTTTTTT
>NA|TRBJ2-7|NA|TRBV6-5
CASSYAGAYEQYF
TGTGCCAGCAGTTACGCCGGAGCCTACGAGCAGTACTTC
>NA|TRBJ1-3|NA|TRBV29-1
CSVTGTQSGNTIYF
TGCAGCGTAACCGGGACGCAGTCTGGAAACACCATATATTTT
>NA|TRBJ2-5|NA|TRBV12-5
CASGFQETQYF
TGTGCTAGTGGTTTCCAAGAGACCCAGTACTTC
>NA|TRBJ1-2|NA|TRBV2
CASSSASNYGYTF
TGTGCCAGCAGTTCAGCGTCCAACTATGGCTACACCTTC
>TRBD2|TRBJ2-1|NA|TRBV4-3
CASSQGTSGSKYNEQFF
TGCGCCAGCAGCCAAGGGACTAGCGGGAGTAAATACAATGAGCAGTTCTTC
>TRBD1|TRBJ2-3|NA|TRBV6-1
CAIQQGAGTDTQYF
TGTGCCATCCAACAGGGGGCTGGAACAGATACGCAGTATTTT
>TRBD1|TRBJ1-1|few|TRBV29-1
CSVVGQGDTEAFF
TGCAGCGTTGTAGGCCAGGGGGACACTGAAGCTTTCTTT
>NA|TRBJ1-1|NA|TRBV30
CAWRPQANTEAFF
TGTGCCTGGAGGCCCCAGGCTAACACTGAAGCTTTCTTT
>NA|TRBJ1-1|NA|TRBV6-4
CASRNRGPGRSEAFF
TGTGCCAGCAGAAACCGGGGCCCAGGGCGGTCTGAAGCTTTCTTT
>NA|TRBJ1-1|NA|TRBV21-1
CASRIAGDTEAFF
TGTGCCAGCAGGATCGCGGGGGACACTGAAGCTTTCTTT
>NA|TRBJ1-3|once|TRBV9
CASSVGVGADGNTIYF
TGTGCCAGCAGCGTAGGTGTGGGGGCGGACGGAAACACCATATATTTT
>NA|TRBJ1-2|NA|TRBV18
CASSPTAGDGGYYGYTF
TGTGCCAGCTCACCAACGGCAGGGGATGGTGGTTACTATGGCTACACCTTC
>TRBD2|TRBJ2-1|NA|TRBV9
CASSGGTSSYNEQFF
TGTGCCAGCAGCGGAGGGACTAGCAGCTACAATGAGCAGTTCTTC
>TRBD2|TRBJ2-7|NA|TRBV6-1
CASSVRGEEQYF
TGTGCCAGCAGTGTTCGGGGGGAAGAGCAGTACTTC
>NA|TRBJ2-5|NA|TRBV10-1
CASSRKRYKETQYF
TGCGCCAGCAGCAGGAAGCGTTATAAAGAGACCCAGTACTTC
>TRBD1|TRBJ1-1|NA|TRBV11-3
CASSSTGAGTEAFF
TGTGCCAGCAGCTCCACAGGGGCGGGCACTGAAGCTTTCTTT
>NA|TRBJ1-2|few|TRBV7-9
CASSLEQSDGYTF
TGTGCCAGCAGCTTAGAACAGTCAGATGGCTACACCTTC
>NA|TRBJ1-1|NA|TRBV30
CAWVDNMNTEAFF
TGTGCCTGGGTTGATAACATGAACACTGAAGCTTTCTTT
>NA|TRBJ2-5|NA|TRBV6-5
CASKLGLSQETQYF
TGTGCCAGCAAACTGGGACTGTCTCAAGAGACCCAGTACTTC
>NA|TRBJ2-1|NA|TRBV11-3
CASSLRGGPYNEQFF
TGTGCCAGCAGCTTACGAGGGGGGCCCTACAATGAGCAGTTCTTC
>TRBD1|TRBJ1-4|NA|TRBV6-6
CASSTTGVYEKLFF
TGTGCCAGCAGTACGACAGGGGTTTATGAAAAACTGTTTTTT
>NA|TRBJ2-7|once|TRBV11-2
CASTPISGLRSSYEQYF
TGTGCCAGCACACCGATCTCGGGACTCCGGAGCTCCTACGAGCAGTACTTC
>NA|TRBJ2-1|NA|TRBV19
CASSIGDFSIYNEQFF
TGTGCCAGTAGTATTGGGGACTTCTCGATTTACAATGAGCAGTTCTTC
>NA|TRBJ1-4|once|TRBV11-2
CASSLDRNTNEKLFF
TGTGCCAGCAGCTTAGACCGGAATACTAATGAAAAACTGTTTTTT
>NA|TRBJ2-7|medium-sized|TRBV7-9
CASSYRDHGEGYEQYF
TGTGCCAGCAGCTACCGGGACCACGGAGAGGGATACGAGCAGTACTTC
>NA|TRBJ1-1|NA|TRBV5-1
CASSLVPRDMNTEAFF
TGCGCCAGCAGCTTGGTCCCCAGGGATATGAACACTGAAGCTTTCTTT
>NA|TRBJ2-1|NA|TRBV5-5
CASSLGASQYNEQFF
TGTGCCAGCAGCTTGGGGGCTAGTCAGTACAATGAGCAGTTCTTC
>NA|TRBJ1-4|NA|TRBV19
CASRGRLNEKLFF
TGTGCCAGTAGGGGACGGCTTAATGAAAAACTGTTTTTT
>NA|TRBJ2-3|NA|TRBV6-5
CASSYLDTQYF
TGTGCCAGCAGTTACCTAGATACGCAGTATTTT
>TRBD2|TRBJ2-5|NA|TRBV10-3
CAISGGTRSETQYF
TGTGCCATCAGTGGCGGGACTAGGTCGGAGACCCAGTACTTC
>NA|TRBJ2-2|NA|TRBV7-9
CASSATGAGVTGELFF
TGTGCCAGCAGCGCAACTGGGGCAGGGGTCACCGGGGAGCTGTTTTTT
>NA|TRBJ1-5|NA|TRBV7-8
CASSLLSQFNQPQHF
TGTGCCAGCAGCTTACTATCCCAGTTCAATCAGCCCCAGCATTTT
>TRBD1|TRBJ1-1|NA|TRBV9
CASSVVFPTTFIQGPGTEAFF
TGTGCCAGCAGCGTAGTCTTCCCGACAACCTTTATACAGGGGCCCGGCACTGAAGCTTTCTTT
>TRBD2|TRBJ2-1|NA|TRBV11-3
CASSLLAGNEQFF
TGTGCCAGCAGCTTACTAGCGGGAAATGAGCAGTTCTTC
>NA|TRBJ2-1|NA|TRBV7-9
CASTLGGGPDDEQFF
TGTGCCAGCACCCTAGGGGGGGGGCCGGACGATGAGCAGTTCTTC
>NA|TRBJ1-2|few|TRBV6-5
CASSKTADYGYTF
TGTGCCAGCAGTAAGACGGCCGACTATGGCTACACCTTC
>NA|TRBJ2-7|few|TRBV6-5
CASSYGQGDGWEQYF
TGTGCCAGCAGTTACGGTCAGGGCGACGGTTGGGAGCAGTACTTC
>NA|TRBJ2-7|NA|TRBV6-5
CASTPDSPPYEQYF
TGTGCCAGCACCCCGGACAGCCCTCCCTACGAGCAGTACTTC
>NA|TRBJ1-1|NA|TRBV11-1
CASSTDRNTEAFF
TGTGCCAGCAGCACCGACAGGAACACTGAAGCTTTCTTT
>NA|TRBJ2-7|NA|TRBV25-1
CASSDSYEQYF
TGTGCCAGCAGTGACAGCTACGAGCAGTACTTC
>TRBD2|TRBJ2-4|NA|TRBV27
CASRPGGASGTVNIQYF
TGTGCCAGCAGACCTGGCGGGGCTAGCGGGACGGTAAACATTCAGTACTTC
>TRBD1|TRBJ1-4|NA|TRBV27
CASSGQGLREKLFF
TGTGCCAGCAGTGGACAGGGATTAAGGGAAAAACTGTTTTTT
>TRBD1|TRBJ2-7|NA|TRBV19
CASSSGTGSSYEQYF
TGTGCCAGTAGTTCTGGGACAGGTTCCTCCTACGAGCAGTACTTC
>NA|TRBJ2-3|NA|TRBV5-4
CASSFRETDTQYF
TGTGCCAGCAGCTTTCGGGAGACAGATACGCAGTATTTT
>TRBD1|TRBJ2-5|NA|TRBV13
CASSSYRGETQYF
TGTGCCAGCAGCTCATACAGGGGCGAGACCCAGTACTTC
>TRBD2|TRBJ2-3|few|TRBV5-1
CASRWTSDTDTQYF
TGCGCCAGCAGGTGGACTAGCGATACAGATACGCAGTATTTT